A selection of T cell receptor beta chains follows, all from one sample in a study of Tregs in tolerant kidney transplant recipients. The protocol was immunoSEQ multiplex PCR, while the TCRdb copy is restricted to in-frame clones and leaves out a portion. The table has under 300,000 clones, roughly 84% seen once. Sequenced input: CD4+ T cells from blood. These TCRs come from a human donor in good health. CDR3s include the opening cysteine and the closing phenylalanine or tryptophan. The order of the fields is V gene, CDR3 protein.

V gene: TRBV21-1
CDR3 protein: CASSKGCEGKAFF

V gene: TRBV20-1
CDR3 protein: CSASKYNEQFF

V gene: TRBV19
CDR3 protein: CASWDRWNTEAFF

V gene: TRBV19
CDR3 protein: CASSAYTGSSGNTIYF

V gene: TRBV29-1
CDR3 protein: CSVATILAVEQYF

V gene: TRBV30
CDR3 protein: CAWSRENTEAFF

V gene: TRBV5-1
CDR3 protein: CASSLALAGGTEQFF

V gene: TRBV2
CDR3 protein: CASREIGSGGSYGYTF

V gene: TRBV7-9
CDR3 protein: CASRLSIGDTQYF

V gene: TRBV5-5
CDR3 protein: CASSAGEPYNEQFF

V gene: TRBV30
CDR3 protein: CAWSVGTGGAYEQYF

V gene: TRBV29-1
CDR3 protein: CSVGVMGSYEQYF

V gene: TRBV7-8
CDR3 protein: CASSLDRTNEQFF

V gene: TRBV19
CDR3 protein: CASSILADLSYEQYF

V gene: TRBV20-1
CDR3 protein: CSARFYNEQYF

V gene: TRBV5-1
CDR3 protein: CASSLGGLAPDTQYF

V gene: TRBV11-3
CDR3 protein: CASSLGYGDEQYF

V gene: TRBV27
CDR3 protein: CASSSGVGDQPQHF

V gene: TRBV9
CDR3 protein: CASSPRDRTDTQYF

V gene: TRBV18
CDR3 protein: CASSPSNAGSSYNEQFF

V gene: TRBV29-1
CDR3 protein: CSTQTASGEGTDTQYF

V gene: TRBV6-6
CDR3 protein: CASSSIGTGFGYTF